This TCR beta chain derives from a study of blood T cell repertoires in COVID-19. Sequencing used immunoSEQ multiplex PCR; TCRdb keeps in-frame clones, though not all of them. Here the sample spans about 160,000 clones, just over 90% being singletons. V gave up 4 bases and J gave up 8 bases; unmatched junction bases: 7. The CDR3 sequence is 13 residues long. Germline V lookup: CDR1 LGHNA, CDR2 YSLEER. The V and J genes are TRBV4-3 and TRBJ1-2, with 7 bases matching TRBD1. Sequencing was done on a sample of peripheral blood. The TCR was taken from a woman aged 55-69 years with COVID-19, enrolled during active disease. CDR3 in amino acids: CASSPTGDGGYTF. The CDR3 coding sequence is TGCGCCAGCAGCCCAACAGGGGATGGAGGCTACACCTTC.